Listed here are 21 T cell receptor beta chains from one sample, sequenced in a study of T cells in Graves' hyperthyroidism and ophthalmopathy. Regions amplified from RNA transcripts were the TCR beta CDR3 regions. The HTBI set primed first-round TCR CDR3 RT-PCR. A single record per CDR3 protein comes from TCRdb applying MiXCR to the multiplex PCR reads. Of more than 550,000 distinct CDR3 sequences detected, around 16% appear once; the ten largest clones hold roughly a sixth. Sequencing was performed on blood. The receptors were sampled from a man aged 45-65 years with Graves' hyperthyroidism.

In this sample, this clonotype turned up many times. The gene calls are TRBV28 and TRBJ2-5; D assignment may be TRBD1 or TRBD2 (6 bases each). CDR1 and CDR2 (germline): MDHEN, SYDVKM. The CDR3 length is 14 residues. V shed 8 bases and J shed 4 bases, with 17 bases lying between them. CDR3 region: CASLKQGGGETQYF. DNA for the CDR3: TGTGCCAGCCTCAAACAGGGAGGTGGAGAGACCCAGTACTTC. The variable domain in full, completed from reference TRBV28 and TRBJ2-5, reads DVKVTQSSRYLVKRTGEKVFLECVQDMDHENMFWYRQDPGLGLRLIYFSYDVKMKEKGDIPEGYSVSREKKERFSLILESASTNQTSMYLCASLKQGGGETQYFGPGTRLLVL.

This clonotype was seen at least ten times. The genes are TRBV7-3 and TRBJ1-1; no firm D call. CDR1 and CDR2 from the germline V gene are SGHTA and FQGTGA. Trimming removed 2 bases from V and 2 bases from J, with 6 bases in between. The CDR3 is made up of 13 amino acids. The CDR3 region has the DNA TGTGCCAGCAGCTTACTCATAAACACTGAAGCTTTCTTT. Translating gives CASSLLINTEAFF.

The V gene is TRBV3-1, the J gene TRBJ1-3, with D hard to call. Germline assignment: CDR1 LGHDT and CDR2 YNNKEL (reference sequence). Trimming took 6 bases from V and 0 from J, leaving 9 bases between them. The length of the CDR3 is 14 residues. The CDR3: CASRHSISGNTIYF. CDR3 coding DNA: TGTGCCAGCAGACACAGTATCTCTGGAAACACCATATATTTT.

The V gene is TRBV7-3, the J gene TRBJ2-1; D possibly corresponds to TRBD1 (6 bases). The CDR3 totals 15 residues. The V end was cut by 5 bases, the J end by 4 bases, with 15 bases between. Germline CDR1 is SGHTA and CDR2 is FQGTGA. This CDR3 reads CASSRIRRGYNEQFF. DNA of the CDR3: TGTGCCAGCAGCCGTATTAGAAGGGGGTACAATGAGCAGTTCTTC.

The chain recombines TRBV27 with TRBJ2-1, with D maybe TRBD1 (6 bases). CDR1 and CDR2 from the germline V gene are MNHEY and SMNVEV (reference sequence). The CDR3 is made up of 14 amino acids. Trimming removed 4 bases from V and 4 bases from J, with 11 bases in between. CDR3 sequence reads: CASSSRQEYNEQFF. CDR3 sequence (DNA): TGTGCCAGCAGTTCCAGACAGGAATACAATGAGCAGTTCTTC.

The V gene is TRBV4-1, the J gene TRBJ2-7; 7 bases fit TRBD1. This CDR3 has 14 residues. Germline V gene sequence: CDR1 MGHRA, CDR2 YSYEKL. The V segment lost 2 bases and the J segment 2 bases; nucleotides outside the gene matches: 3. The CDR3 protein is CASSQSGGTYEQYF. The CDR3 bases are TGCGCCAGCAGCCAATCAGGGGGAACCTACGAGCAGTACTTC.

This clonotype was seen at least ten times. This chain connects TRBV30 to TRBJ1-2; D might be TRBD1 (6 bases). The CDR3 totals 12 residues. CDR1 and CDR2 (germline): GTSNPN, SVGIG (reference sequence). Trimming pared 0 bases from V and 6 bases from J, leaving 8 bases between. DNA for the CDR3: TGTGCCTGGAGTGTAGGGGGGGATGGCTACACCTTC. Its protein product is CAWSVGGDGYTF.

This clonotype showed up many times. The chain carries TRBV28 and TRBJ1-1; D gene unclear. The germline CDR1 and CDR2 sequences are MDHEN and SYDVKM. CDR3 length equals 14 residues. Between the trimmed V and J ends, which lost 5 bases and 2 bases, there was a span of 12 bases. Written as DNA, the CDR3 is TGTGCCAGCAGTGAAGTGAGACTAAACACTGAAGCTTTCTTT. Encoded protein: CASSEVRLNTEAFF.

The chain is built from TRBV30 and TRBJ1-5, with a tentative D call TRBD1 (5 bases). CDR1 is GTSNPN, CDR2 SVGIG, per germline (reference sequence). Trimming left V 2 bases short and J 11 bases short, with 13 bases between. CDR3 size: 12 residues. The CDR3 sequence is CAWSSPSRAQHF. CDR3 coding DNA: TGTGCCTGGAGTTCCCCTTCCAGGGCCCAGCATTTT.

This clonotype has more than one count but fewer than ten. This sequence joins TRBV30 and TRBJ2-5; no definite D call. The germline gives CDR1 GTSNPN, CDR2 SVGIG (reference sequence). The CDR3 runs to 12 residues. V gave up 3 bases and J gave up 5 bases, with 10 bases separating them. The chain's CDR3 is CAWRASGETQYF. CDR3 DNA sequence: TGTGCCTGGAGGGCTTCTGGGGAGACCCAGTACTTC.

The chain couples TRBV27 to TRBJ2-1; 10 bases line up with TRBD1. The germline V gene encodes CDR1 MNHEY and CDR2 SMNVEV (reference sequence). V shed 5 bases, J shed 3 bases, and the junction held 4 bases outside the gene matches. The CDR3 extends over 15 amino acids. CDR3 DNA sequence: TGTGCCAGCAGTATTCGGGACAGGGGCTACAATGAGCAGTTCTTC. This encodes CASSIRDRGYNEQFF.

This chain's CDR3 is CASSLNKAHEQFF. The CDR3 DNA reads as TGTGCCAGCAGTTTGAACAAGGCCCATGAGCAGTTCTTC. The chain recombines TRBV12-3 or TRBV12-4 with TRBJ2-1; the D is unclear. CDR3 length equals 13 residues. Trimming removed 3 bases at V and 8 bases at J, with 11 bases between.

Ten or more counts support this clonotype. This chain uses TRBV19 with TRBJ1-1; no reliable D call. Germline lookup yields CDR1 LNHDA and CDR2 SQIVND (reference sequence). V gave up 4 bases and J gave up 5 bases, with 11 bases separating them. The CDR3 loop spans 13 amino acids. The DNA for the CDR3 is TGTGCCAGTAGTAGAGCAGAACCTACTGAAGCTTTCTTT. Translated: CASSRAEPTEAFF.

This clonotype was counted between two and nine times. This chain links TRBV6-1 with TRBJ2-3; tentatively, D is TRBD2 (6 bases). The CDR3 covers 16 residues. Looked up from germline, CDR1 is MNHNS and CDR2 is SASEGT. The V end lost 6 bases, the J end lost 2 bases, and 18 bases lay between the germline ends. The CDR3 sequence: CASRPLTSSYTDTQYF. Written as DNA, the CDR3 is TGTGCCAGCAGGCCTTTAACTAGCTCCTACACAGATACGCAGTATTTT.

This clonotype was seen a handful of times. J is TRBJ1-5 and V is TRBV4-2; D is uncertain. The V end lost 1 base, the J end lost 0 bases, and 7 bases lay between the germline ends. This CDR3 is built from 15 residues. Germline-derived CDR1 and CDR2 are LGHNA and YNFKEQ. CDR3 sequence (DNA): TGTGCCAGCAGCCAAGCTGACGCTAGCAATCAGCCCCAGCATTTT. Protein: CASSQADASNQPQHF.

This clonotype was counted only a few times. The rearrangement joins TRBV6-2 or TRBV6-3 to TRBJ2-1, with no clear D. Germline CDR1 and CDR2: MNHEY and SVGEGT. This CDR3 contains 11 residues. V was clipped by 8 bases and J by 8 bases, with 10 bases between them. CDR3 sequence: CASQGRDEQFF. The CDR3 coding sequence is TGTGCCAGCCAAGGACGGGATGAGCAGTTCTTC.

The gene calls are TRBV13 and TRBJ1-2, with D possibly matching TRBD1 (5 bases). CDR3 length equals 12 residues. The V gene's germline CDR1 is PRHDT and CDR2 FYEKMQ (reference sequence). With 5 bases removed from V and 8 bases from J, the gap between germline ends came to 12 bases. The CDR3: CASSDRWGGYTF. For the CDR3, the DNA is TGTGCCAGCAGCGACAGATGGGGCGGCTACACCTTC.

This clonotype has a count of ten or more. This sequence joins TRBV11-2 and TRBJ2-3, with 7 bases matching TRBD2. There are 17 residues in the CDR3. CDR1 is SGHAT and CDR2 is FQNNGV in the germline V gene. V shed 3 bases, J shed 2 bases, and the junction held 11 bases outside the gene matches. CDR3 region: CASSFSGAGPTTDTQYF. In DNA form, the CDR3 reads TGTGCCAGCAGCTTCAGCGGAGCGGGACCTACCACAGATACGCAGTATTTT.

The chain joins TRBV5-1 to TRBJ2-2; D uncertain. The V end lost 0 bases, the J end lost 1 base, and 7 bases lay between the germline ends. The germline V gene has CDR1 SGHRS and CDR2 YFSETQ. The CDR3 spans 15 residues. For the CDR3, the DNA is TGCGCCAGCAGCTTGGCGTTGGAGAACACCGGGGAGCTGTTTTTT. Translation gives CASSLALENTGELFF.

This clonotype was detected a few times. The CDR3 sequence: CAWSTGDNSPLHF. For the CDR3, the DNA is TGTGCCTGGAGTACCGGAGATAATTCACCCCTCCACTTT. This chain uses TRBV30 with TRBJ1-6, with D unclear. V dropped 2 bases and J dropped 5 bases, with 7 bases sitting between them. This CDR3 region has 13 residues. Germline CDR1 GTSNPN, CDR2 SVGIG (reference sequence).

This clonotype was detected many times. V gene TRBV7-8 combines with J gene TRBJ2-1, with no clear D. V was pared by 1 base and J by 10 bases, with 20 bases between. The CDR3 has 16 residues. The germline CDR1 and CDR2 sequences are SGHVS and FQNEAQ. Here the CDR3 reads CASSLVGTTRLLEQFF. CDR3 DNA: TGTGCCAGCAGCTTAGTAGGTACCACCAGGTTACTCGAGCAGTTCTTC.